A single sample gave rise to the 10 T cell receptor beta chains below, sequenced in a study of CD8+ T cells in alopecia areata. Specified treatment: oral pan-JAK inhibitor, 5-10 mg twice daily. Investigators isolated RNA and reverse transcribed it into cDNA to act as the sequencing template. Libraries were prepared by immunoSEQ multiplex PCR; TCRdb keeps only in-frame clonotypes and omits some of them. Among around 190,000 clones, roughly three fifths were seen once, and the ten largest hold 0.69%. Sequences were derived from CD4+ T cells sorted from blood, sampled at week 4, from a patient treated with tofacitinib. The receptors come from a human donor with alopecia areata.

The rearrangement uses TRBV29-1 and TRBJ2-5; TRBD2 might be the D (6 bases). The CDR3 has 14 amino acids. Germline V gene lookup returns CDR1 SQVTM and CDR2 ANQGSEA. Trimming shortened V by 5 bases and J by 5 bases, and 18 bases separated the two germline ends. The CDR3 reads CSVSLSGGRETQYF. CDR3 nucleotide sequence: TGCAGCGTTTCCCTTAGCGGAGGGCGCGAGACCCAGTACTTC.

This clone was counted only a few times. The chain uses TRBV4-1 and TRBJ2-7; D call uncertain. Germline-derived CDR1 and CDR2 are MGHRA and YSYEKL. V was clipped by 0 bases and J by 0 bases, with 9 bases between them. The CDR3 is 15 amino acids. CDR3 residues: CASSQDADLSYEQYF. DNA for the CDR3: TGCGCCAGCAGCCAAGACGCGGACCTCTCCTACGAGCAGTACTTC.

V is TRBV4-1 and J is TRBJ2-1, with TRBD2 matching 13 bases. Germline V gene sequence: CDR1 MGHRA, CDR2 YSYEKL. The V segment lost 3 bases and the J segment 5 bases; nucleotides outside the gene matches: 13. There are 19 residues in the CDR3. The CDR3 reads CASSQTSGRFSPQDNEQFF. DNA for the CDR3: TGCGCCAGCAGCCAGACTAGCGGGAGGTTTTCCCCTCAGGACAATGAGCAGTTCTTC.

This chain uses TRBV28 with TRBJ1-5; 8 bases align to TRBD1. The germline CDR1 and CDR2 sequences are MDHEN and SYDVKM. The CDR3 extends over 17 amino acids. The J segment lost 2 bases and the V segment lost 2 bases, leaving 8 bases of the junction unmatched. The CDR3 region has the DNA TGTGCCAGCAGTTTACTTTCGGGACAGGAAGGCAATCAGCCCCAGCATTTT. This codes for CASSLLSGQEGNQPQHF.

This clone was picked up a small number of times. This CDR3 is also generated by other DNA sequences in the sample. The CDR3 protein is CSARGQETQYF. CDR3 coding DNA: TGCAGTGCTAGAGGGCAAGAGACCCAGTACTTC. The genes are TRBV20-1 and TRBJ2-5; no clear D. The CDR3 runs to 11 residues. V shed 1 base and J shed 2 bases, with 2 bases lying between them. CDR1 and CDR2 (germline): DFQATT, SNEGSKA (reference sequence).

V usage is TRBV30 and J usage is TRBJ1-2, with TRBD1 matching over 9 bases. CDR1 is GTSNPN and CDR2 is SVGIG in the germline V gene (reference sequence). This CDR3 spans 16 amino acids. V lost 5 bases and J lost 5; bases outside the gene matches: 15. This CDR3 is CAWAPPGQGMSYGYTF. For the CDR3, the DNA is TGTGCCTGGGCACCTCCGGGACAGGGAATGTCATATGGCTACACCTTC.

The J gene is TRBJ2-2, the V gene TRBV6-5, with TRBD1 as a possible D gene (6 bases). The CDR3 consists of 15 residues. Germline V gene lookup returns CDR1 MNHEY and CDR2 SVGAGI. Trimming removed 5 bases from V and 10 bases from J, with 20 bases in between. The CDR3 bases are TGTGCCAGCAGTCCCGACAGGAGTCCTCTTACGGAGCTGTTTTTT. Protein sequence: CASSPDRSPLTELFF.

The chain combines TRBV10-3 with TRBJ2-1; no clear D gene. Germline CDR1 reads ENHRY; CDR2 reads SYGVKD. CDR3 length: 12 amino acids. V lost 2 bases to trimming and J lost 6 bases, with 5 bases between them. The CDR3, as DNA: TGTGCCATCAGTGAGGCTGTCAATGAGCAGTTCTTC. It is translated as CAISEAVNEQFF.

This clone has a handful of counts. The chain recombines TRBV29-1 with TRBJ2-6, with D hard to call. This CDR3 is 14 amino acids long. Germline V lookup: CDR1 SQVTM, CDR2 ANQGSEA. Trimming removed 5 bases from V and 4 bases from J, with 12 bases in between. The CDR3 DNA sequence: TGCAGCGTTAGCTGGGCGCCGGGGGCCAACGTCCTGACTTTC. Amino acid sequence: CSVSWAPGANVLTF.

In its sample, this clone was seen once. The gene calls are TRBV5-1 and TRBJ1-2; TRBD1 agrees at 10 bases. CDR1 is SGHRS, CDR2 YFSETQ, per germline. The CDR3 spans 14 residues. J lost 4 bases, V lost 2 bases, and 2 bases had no gene match. CDR3 residues: CASSFRDRGYGYTF. The DNA for the CDR3 is TGCGCCAGCAGCTTTCGGGACAGGGGCTATGGCTACACCTTC.